This T cell receptor beta chain stems from a study of blood T cells in healthy people across ages. Alongside a J-beta primer mix, a sample-barcoded 5' primer served in a second PCR lasting roughly 7 to 12 cycles. TCRdb passed the 5' RACE reads through MiXCR, listing each CDR3 protein once. The sample has over a million distinct CDR3 sequences, approximately 59% seen once. For this clonotype: Its specificity is not known.

The CDR3 extends over 14 amino acids. J lost 2 bases, V lost 5 bases, and 3 bases had no gene match. Study observations and caveats: Both naive CD4+ cell counts and diversity were greater in long-lived donors than in aged donors.

This TCR was sampled from a man in his late teens or twenties in good health. J is TRBJ2-4 and V is TRBV12-3 or TRBV12-4, with 7 bases that match TRBD1. The specimen was blood. The CDR3, as DNA: TGTGCCAGCAGTATGACAGGGACCAAAAACATTCAGTACTTC. This translates into CASSMTGTKNIQYF.